This is a list of T cell receptor beta chains from one sample in a study of immune cell composition in non-small cell lung cancer. Clones were read by immunoSEQ multiplex PCR, and TCRdb kept only the in-frame ones, dropping some. This table holds 4,900 or so clones, around 77% found once. Sequenced material: lung tumor tissue. These receptors were obtained from a human donor with non-small cell lung cancer. CDR3s include the opening cysteine and the closing phenylalanine or tryptophan. The D gene is left open where the match is weak. Size tells how often a clone was seen (once, few, many) or the class of an expanded clone, and some rows leave it out.

CDR3 protein	CDR3 DNA	D gene	V gene	J gene	clone size
CASSPGDTRTLFF	TGTGCCAGCTCACCCGGGGACACGAGAACGCTGTTTTTT	.	TRBV18	TRBJ2-2	once
CASSLVLGGLAGAETQYF	TGTGCCAGCAGCTTAGTTCTCGGGGGACTAGCGGGAGCGGAGACCCAGTACTTC	TRBD2	TRBV11-3	TRBJ2-5	.
CASSQGGEANYGYTF	TGTGCCAGCTCACAAGGGGGCGAAGCTAACTATGGCTACACCTTC	TRBD1	TRBV18	TRBJ1-2	once
CASSLERDEQFF	TGTGCCAGCAGCTTAGAGCGTGATGAGCAGTTCTTC	.	TRBV7-9	TRBJ2-1	medium-sized
CASTIAASGFDEQFF	TGTGCCAGTACTATAGCGGCCTCGGGGTTCGATGAGCAGTTCTTC	.	TRBV18	TRBJ2-1	.
CASSEQEGADTQYF	TGTGCCAGCAGTGAACAGGAAGGGGCAGATACGCAGTATTTT	.	TRBV6-4	TRBJ2-3	once
CASSLYNEQFF	TGCGCCAGCAGCTTGTATAATGAGCAGTTCTTC	.	TRBV5-1	TRBJ2-1	few
CASSVTGNYGYTF	TGTGCCAGCAGTGTTACAGGGAACTATGGCTACACCTTC	.	TRBV6-1	TRBJ1-2	.
CASSPSTGMNTEAFF	TGTGCCAGCTCACCATCTACAGGCATGAACACTGAAGCTTTCTTT	.	TRBV18	TRBJ1-1	.
CASLLGAETQYF	TGTGCCAGCCTCCTTGGGGCGGAGACCCAGTACTTC	.	TRBV6-1	TRBJ2-5	.
CASRIGDRTEETQYF	TGTGCCAGCCGTATCGGGGACAGGACGGAAGAGACCCAGTACTTC	TRBD1	TRBV27	TRBJ2-5	.
CASSLGARAGEQYF	TGTGCCAGCAGCTTGGGTGCCAGGGCAGGCGAGCAGTACTTC	.	TRBV5-6	TRBJ2-7	.
CASSLGQIRGYTF	TGCGCCAGCAGCTTGGGACAGATTCGTGGCTACACCTTC	.	TRBV5-1	TRBJ1-2	.
CASSLAATSGTPYEQYF	TGTGCCAGCAGCTTAGCCGCCACTAGCGGAACCCCCTACGAGCAGTACTTC	TRBD2	TRBV7-2	TRBJ2-7	.
CASSEWDYPQFF	TGTGCCAGCAGTGAATGGGACTATCCACAGTTCTTC	TRBD2	TRBV2	TRBJ2-1	.
CASSMGRHSYNEQFF	TGTGCCAGTAGTATGGGGAGACACTCCTACAATGAGCAGTTCTTC	.	TRBV19	TRBJ2-1	few
CASSSERSNYGYTF	TGTGCCAGCAGCTCAGAGCGTTCTAACTATGGCTACACCTTC	.	TRBV7-8	TRBJ1-2	.
CASSHQELNTEAFF	TGTGCCAGCAGCCATCAAGAGCTGAACACTGAAGCTTTCTTT	.	TRBV4-2	TRBJ1-1	.
CASSQSRRDRADTEAFF	TGCGCCAGCAGCCAATCTCGGCGAGACAGGGCTGACACTGAAGCTTTCTTT	TRBD1	TRBV4-1	TRBJ1-1	.
CASTRDHLNYGYTF	TGTGCCAGTACCCGGGATCACCTTAACTATGGCTACACCTTC	.	TRBV19	TRBJ1-2	.
CASSPGGRMGNSPLHF	TGTGCCAGCAGCCCAGGGGGGAGGATGGGTAATTCACCCCTCCACTTT	TRBD1	TRBV7-2	TRBJ1-6	.
CASSSRQGHTGELFF	TGTGCCAGCAGCTCAAGACAGGGACACACCGGGGAGCTGTTTTTT	TRBD1	TRBV27	TRBJ2-2	few
CGGQTYNEQFF	TGCGGGGGACAAACCTACAATGAGCAGTTCTTC	.	TRBV29-1	TRBJ2-1	.
CASSKQDQETQYF	TGCGCCAGCAGCAAACAGGACCAAGAGACCCAGTACTTC	.	TRBV5-1	TRBJ2-5	few
CASSQGPPVGGRATNEQFF	TGTGCCAGCAGCCAAGGTCCGCCGGTGGGGGGGAGGGCGACGAATGAGCAGTTCTTC	TRBD2	TRBV4-2	TRBJ2-1	.
CASSLQGYEQYF	TGTGCCAGCAGCTTACAGGGATACGAGCAGTACTTC	.	TRBV7-2	TRBJ2-7	.
CASSHGLQDNEQFF	TGCGCCAGCAGCCACGGACTACAGGACAATGAGCAGTTCTTC	.	TRBV5-1	TRBJ2-1	.
CASSLMASGVTDTQYF	TGTGCCAGCAGCTTAATGGCTAGCGGGGTCACAGATACGCAGTATTTT	TRBD2	TRBV7-3	TRBJ2-3	.
CASSPGVPPGEQYF	TGTGCCAGCAGCCCCGGGGTACCTCCGGGGGAGCAGTACTTC	.	TRBV7-2	TRBJ2-7	.
CAISERGGSADTQYF	TGTGCCATCAGTGAAAGGGGCGGGAGCGCAGATACGCAGTATTTT	TRBD2	TRBV10-3	TRBJ2-3	.
CASSGTSGTLSTDTQYF	TGCGCCAGCAGTGGCACTAGCGGGACCCTTAGCACAGATACGCAGTATTTT	TRBD2	TRBV10-1	TRBJ2-3	few
CASSNTGGDETQYF	TGCGCCAGCAGCAATACAGGGGGGGACGAGACCCAGTACTTC	.	TRBV5-1	TRBJ2-5	.
CASSLETGWEKLFF	TGCGCCAGCAGCTTGGAGACAGGATGGGAAAAACTGTTTTTT	.	TRBV5-1	TRBJ1-4	.
CASSFRGLEDTQYF	TGTGCCAGCAGCTTTAGGGGGTTGGAAGATACGCAGTATTTT	.	TRBV7-3	TRBJ2-3	.
CAWSGRGRNTEAFF	TGTGCCTGGAGTGGGAGAGGGCGAAACACTGAAGCTTTCTTT	.	TRBV30	TRBJ1-1	.
CASSLAGRPSYNEQFF	TGTGCCAGCAGCTTAGCTGGCAGGCCCTCCTACAATGAGCAGTTCTTC	.	TRBV7-3	TRBJ2-1	.
CASSIAGGSGSTQYF	TGTGCCAGTAGTATAGCGGGCGGTTCGGGGTCGACCCAGTACTTC	.	TRBV19	TRBJ2-5	.
CASSESRSSYEQYF	TGTGCCAGCAGTGAGTCAAGGAGCTCCTACGAGCAGTACTTC	.	TRBV2	TRBJ2-7	.
CASRTSGASNEQFF	TGTGCCAGTCGAACTAGCGGAGCCTCCAATGAGCAGTTCTTC	TRBD2	TRBV27	TRBJ2-1	.
CASSFAGQGANIQYF	TGTGCCAGCAGCTTCGCAGGGCAAGGGGCAAACATTCAGTACTTC	.	TRBV7-2	TRBJ2-4	.
CASSQDREPVHCEQFF	TGCGCCAGCAGCCAGGATCGGGAGCCCGTCCATTGTGAGCAGTTCTTC	.	TRBV4-1	TRBJ2-1	.
CASKNSGGEVTQYF	TGTGCCAGCAAAAATAGCGGGGGTGAAGTTACCCAGTACTTC	TRBD2	TRBV6-6	TRBJ2-5	few
CASSFARLAGEYNEQFF	TGCGCCAGCAGCTTCGCTCGACTAGCGGGAGAGTACAATGAGCAGTTCTTC	TRBD2	TRBV5-1	TRBJ2-1	once
CASSVGLAGGLTDTQYF	TGTGCCAGCAGCGTCGGACTAGCGGGGGGCTTGACAGATACGCAGTATTTT	TRBD2	TRBV5-4	TRBJ2-3	.
CASSPGGTQETQYF	TGTGCCAGTAGTCCCGGCGGCACCCAAGAGACCCAGTACTTC	.	TRBV19	TRBJ2-5	.
CASRETENIQYF	TGTGCCAGCAGAGAAACAGAAAACATTCAGTACTTC	.	TRBV9	TRBJ2-4	.
CSGFSEYQETQYF	TGCAGCGGGTTTAGCGAATACCAAGAGACCCAGTACTTC	.	TRBV29-1	TRBJ2-5	once
CASSQTADSFSPSSYNSPLHF	TGCGCCAGCAGCCAGACTGCGGACAGTTTTTCCCCGAGCTCCTATAATTCACCCCTCCACTTT	.	TRBV4-1	TRBJ1-6	.
CASSQDVMGQGAYNEQFF	TGTGCCAGCAGCCAAGATGTTATGGGACAGGGGGCCTACAATGAGCAGTTCTTC	TRBD1	TRBV4-2	TRBJ2-1	.